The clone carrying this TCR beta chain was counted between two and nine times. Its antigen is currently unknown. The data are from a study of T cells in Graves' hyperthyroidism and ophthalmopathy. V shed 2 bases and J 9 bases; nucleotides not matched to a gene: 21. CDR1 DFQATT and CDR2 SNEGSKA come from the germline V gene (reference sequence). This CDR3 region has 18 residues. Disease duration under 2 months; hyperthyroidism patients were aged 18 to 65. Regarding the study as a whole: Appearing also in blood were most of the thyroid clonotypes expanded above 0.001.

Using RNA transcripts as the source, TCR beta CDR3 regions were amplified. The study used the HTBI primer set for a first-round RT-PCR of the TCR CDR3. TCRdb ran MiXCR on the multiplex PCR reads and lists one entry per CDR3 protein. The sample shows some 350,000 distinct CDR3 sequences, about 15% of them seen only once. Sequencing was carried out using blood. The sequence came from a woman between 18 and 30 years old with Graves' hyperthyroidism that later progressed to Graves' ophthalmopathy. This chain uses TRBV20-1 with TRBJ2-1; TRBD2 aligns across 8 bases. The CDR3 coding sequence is TGCAGTGCTAGAAACTCGGTGGGGAGAGCGGGAGTGGAGGGTGAGCAGTTCTTC. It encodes CSARNSVGRAGVEGEQFF.